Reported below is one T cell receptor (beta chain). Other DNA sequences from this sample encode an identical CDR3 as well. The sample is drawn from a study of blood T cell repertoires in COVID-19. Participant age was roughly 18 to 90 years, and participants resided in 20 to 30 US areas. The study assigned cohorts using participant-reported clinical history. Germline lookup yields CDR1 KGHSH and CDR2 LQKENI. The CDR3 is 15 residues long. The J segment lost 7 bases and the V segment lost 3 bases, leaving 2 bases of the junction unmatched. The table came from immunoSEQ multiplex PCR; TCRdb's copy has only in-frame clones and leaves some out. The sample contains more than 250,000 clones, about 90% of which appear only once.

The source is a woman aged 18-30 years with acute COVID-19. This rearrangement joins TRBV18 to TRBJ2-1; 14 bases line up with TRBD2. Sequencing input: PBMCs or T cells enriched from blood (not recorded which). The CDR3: CASSPGLAGVNEQFF. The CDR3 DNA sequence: TGTGCCAGCTCACCGGGACTAGCGGGGGTTAATGAGCAGTTCTTC.